This passage covers 2 T cell receptor beta chains from one sample sequenced in a study of blood T cell repertoires in COVID-19. The protocol was immunoSEQ multiplex PCR, while the TCRdb copy is restricted to in-frame clones and leaves out a portion. The sample yields about 230,000 clones, about four fifths seen once. The sample was peripheral blood. The source of these receptors is a middle-aged man with active or convalescent COVID-19.

This clone was counted a single time. J is TRBJ1-3 and V is TRBV6-6; 9 bases agree with TRBD1. V shed 7 bases, J shed 3 bases, and the junction held 7 bases outside the gene matches. The V gene's germline CDR1 is MNHNY and CDR2 SVGAGI (reference sequence). This CDR3 spans 15 amino acids. The CDR3 bases are TGTGCCAGCACCCCCGGACAGGGGTTTGGAAACACCATATATTTT. Translating gives CASTPGQGFGNTIYF.

The chain uses TRBV28 and TRBJ1-4; 7 positions agree with TRBD1. The V gene's germline CDR1 is MDHEN and CDR2 SYDVKM. The CDR3 runs 15 residues. Trimming at V came to 7 bases and at J to 7 bases, leaving 12 bases not matched to a gene. The CDR3 coding sequence is TGTGCCAGCATCCAATCCGGGACAGCGGTTGAAAAACTGTTTTTT. Protein product: CASIQSGTAVEKLFF.